This entry lists 10 T cell receptor beta chains sequenced from one sample in a study of chronic HIV infection and antiretroviral therapy. Using its own MiXCR run on the 5' RACE reads, TCRdb lists one record per CDR3 protein. This repertoire shows roughly 48,000 distinct CDR3 sequences, about 18% found once; its top ten account for about 2.7%. The sample taken for sequencing was peripheral blood. The receptors here all came from an adult who had HIV and had not received antiretroviral therapy, or was an uninfected healthy control (not recorded which).

With respect to this clonotype: An end of the junction differs from the germline gene, which may be a read error. The chain joins TRBV10-2 to TRBJ2-3; perhaps D is TRBD1 or TRBD2 (5 bases each). The CDR3 is 13 residues long. CDR1 WSHSY and CDR2 SAAADI come from the germline V gene. CDR3 DNA sequence: TGCGCCAGCAGTGGGGACGGCACCGATACGCAGTATTTT. Protein sequence: CASSGDGTDTQYF.

The chain uses TRBV7-8 and TRBJ2-1; D is ambiguous. The CDR3 contains 16 residues. Trimming cost V 1 base and J 2 bases, with 12 bases left between them. Germline CDR1 SGHVS, CDR2 FQNEAQ. The CDR3 nucleotides are TGTGCCAGCAGCTTAGACCCACCCCAGCCCTACAATGAGCAGTTCTTC. The encoded protein is CASSLDPPQPYNEQFF.

By share, this clonotype ranks as medium-sized. The rearrangement joins TRBV11-2 to TRBJ2-2; 15 bases line up with TRBD2. CDR1 is SGHAT and CDR2 is FQNNGV in the germline V gene. J was trimmed by 5 bases and V by 4 bases; bases with no gene match: 5. This CDR3 has 17 amino acids. The CDR3 nucleotides read TGTGCCAGCAGCTCACGGACTAGCGGGAGGGTTACCGGGGAGCTGTTTTTT. Amino acid sequence: CASSSRTSGRVTGELFF.

In its sample, this clonotype was seen once. The chain uses TRBV5-4 and TRBJ2-3; 8 nucleotides match TRBD1. This CDR3 contains 15 residues. V lost 0 bases, J lost 4 bases, and 4 bases stayed unmatched. The germline V gene encodes CDR1 SGHNT and CDR2 YYREEE (reference sequence). CDR3 sequence reads: CASSLGQGSPDTQYF. Written as DNA, the CDR3 is TGTGCCAGCAGCTTGGGACAGGGGAGCCCAGATACGCAGTATTTT.

The table lists this clonotype with a few counts. The CDR3 loop is CASSQGGRGRIDNQPQHF. In DNA, the CDR3 is TGTGCCAGCTCCCAGGGGGGCAGGGGGCGAATTGACAATCAGCCCCAGCATTTT. J is TRBJ1-5 and V is TRBV6-2 or TRBV6-3; 8 bases fit TRBD1. CDR1 is MNHEY and CDR2 is SVGEGT in the germline V gene. CDR3 size: 18 residues. J lost 3 bases, V lost 8 bases, and 18 bases had no gene match.

The CDR3 DNA sequence: TGTGCCAGCAGTAACCCAGTTGGCGAGCAGTACTTC. It encodes CASSNPVGEQYF. V usage is TRBV27 and J usage is TRBJ2-7; D not resolved. The CDR3 consists of 12 residues. V lost 5 bases and J 6 bases, leaving 11 bases between the germline ends. Germline CDR1 reads MNHEY; CDR2 reads SMNVEV (reference sequence).

This clonotype has more than one count but fewer than ten. This chain uses TRBV5-1 with TRBJ2-7; D uncertain. The CDR3 sequence is 15 residues long. Trimming pared 4 bases from V and 3 bases from J, leaving 17 bases between. The germline V gene encodes CDR1 SGHRS and CDR2 YFSETQ. The CDR3 is CASSPQAGWSYEQYF. Written as DNA, the CDR3 is TGCGCCAGCAGCCCGCAGGCAGGATGGAGCTACGAGCAGTACTTC.

This clonotype was seen a few times. J is TRBJ1-1 and V is TRBV14; D is undetermined. Germline-derived CDR1 and CDR2 are SGHDN and FVKESK. This CDR3 has 16 residues. With 0 bases removed from V and 0 bases from J, the gap between germline ends came to 11 bases. The DNA of the CDR3 is TGTGCCAGCAGCCAAGATGTCCCAACCATGAACACTGAAGCTTTCTTT. Its protein product is CASSQDVPTMNTEAFF.

V gene TRBV3-1 combines with J gene TRBJ1-4; D is perhaps TRBD1 (5 bases). Per germline, CDR1 LGHDT and CDR2 YNNKEL (reference sequence). Trimming stripped 3 bases from V and 5 bases from J, with 10 bases between. The CDR3 covers 14 residues. The CDR3 protein is CASSHLRDNEKLFF. CDR3 nucleotides: TGTGCCAGCAGCCATCTCCGGGACAATGAAAAACTGTTTTTT.

The V and J genes are TRBV9 and TRBJ2-5, with D possibly being TRBD2 (5 bases). The CDR3 contains 15 residues. Per the germline V gene, CDR1 is SGDLS and CDR2 is YYNGEE. Trimming took off 0 bases at V and 0 bases at J, with 9 bases between the two ends. The CDR3 DNA reads as TGTGCCAGCAGCGTAGCGGGAACCAACCAAGAGACCCAGTACTTC. Protein sequence: CASSVAGTNQETQYF.